This T cell receptor beta chain was sequenced for a study of spatial heterogeneity in lung cancer. Findings of the study overall: TCRs found ubiquitously expanded in tumor appeared in blood more at resection than at follow-up.

Trimming took 0 bases from V and 5 from J; bases not matched to a gene: 6. Germline V gene data show CDR1 as ENHRY and CDR2 as SYGVKD. CDR3 size: 16 residues. Time point of the sample: sample taken at primary tumor resection. Whole RNA, isolated from tumor, nontumor lung or frozen PBMC, was sequenced without prior sorting. Donation came from over 60 patients with untreated early-stage non-small cell lung cancer. Individual TCR cDNA molecules each bore their own unique molecular identifier. In TCRdb, the 5' RACE reads were re-called with MiXCR into one record per CDR3 protein. The sample includes over 10,000 distinct CDR3 sequences, approximately 14% of them seen just once. In its sample, this clonotype was seen many times. Its antigen is undetermined.

This receptor was taken from a male donor with early-stage non-small cell lung cancer. This specimen was PBMCs, taken at surgery. The V and J genes are TRBV10-3 and TRBJ2-1, with 8 bases lining up with TRBD2. CDR3 coding DNA: TGTGCCATCAGTGAGTCGGGTAGCGGGATCAACAATGAGCAGTTCTTC. Translated: CAISESGSGINNEQFF.